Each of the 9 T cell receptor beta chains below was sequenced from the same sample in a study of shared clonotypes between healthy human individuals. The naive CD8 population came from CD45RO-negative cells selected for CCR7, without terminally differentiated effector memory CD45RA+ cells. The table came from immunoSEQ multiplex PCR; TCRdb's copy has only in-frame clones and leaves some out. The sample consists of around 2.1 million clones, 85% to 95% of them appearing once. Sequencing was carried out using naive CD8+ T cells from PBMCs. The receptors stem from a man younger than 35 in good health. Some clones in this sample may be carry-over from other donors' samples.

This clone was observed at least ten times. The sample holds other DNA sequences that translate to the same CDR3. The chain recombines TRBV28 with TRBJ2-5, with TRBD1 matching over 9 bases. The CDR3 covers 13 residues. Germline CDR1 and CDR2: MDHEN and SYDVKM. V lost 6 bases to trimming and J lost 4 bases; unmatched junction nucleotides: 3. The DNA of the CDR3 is TGTGCCAGCAGACAGGGGGCTAGAGAGACCCAGTACTTC. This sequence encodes CASRQGARETQYF.

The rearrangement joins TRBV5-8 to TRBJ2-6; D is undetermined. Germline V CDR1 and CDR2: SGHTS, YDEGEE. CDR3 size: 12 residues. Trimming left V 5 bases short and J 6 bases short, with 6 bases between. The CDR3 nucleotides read TGTGCCAGCAGGGGCCTGGCCAACGTCCTGACTTTC. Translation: CASRGLANVLTF.

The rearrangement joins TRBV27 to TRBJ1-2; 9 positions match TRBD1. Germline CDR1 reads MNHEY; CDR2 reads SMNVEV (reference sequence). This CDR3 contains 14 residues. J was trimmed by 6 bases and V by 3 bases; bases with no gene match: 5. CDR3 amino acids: CASSLIQGADGYTF. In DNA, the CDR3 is TGTGCCAGCAGTTTGATACAGGGGGCAGATGGCTACACCTTC.

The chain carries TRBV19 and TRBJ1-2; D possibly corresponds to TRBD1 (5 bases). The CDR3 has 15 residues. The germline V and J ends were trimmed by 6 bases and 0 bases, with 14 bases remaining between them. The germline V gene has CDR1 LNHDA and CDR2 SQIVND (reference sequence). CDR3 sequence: CASSGGLQANYGYTF. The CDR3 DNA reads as TGTGCCAGTAGCGGGGGACTCCAAGCTAACTATGGCTACACCTTC.

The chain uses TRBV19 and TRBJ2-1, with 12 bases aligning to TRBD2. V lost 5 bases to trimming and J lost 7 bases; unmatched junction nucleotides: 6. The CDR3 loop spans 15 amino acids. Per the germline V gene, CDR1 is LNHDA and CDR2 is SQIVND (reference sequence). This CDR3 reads CASSPNGLAGNEQFF. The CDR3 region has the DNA TGTGCCAGTAGTCCTAACGGACTAGCGGGAAATGAGCAGTTCTTC.

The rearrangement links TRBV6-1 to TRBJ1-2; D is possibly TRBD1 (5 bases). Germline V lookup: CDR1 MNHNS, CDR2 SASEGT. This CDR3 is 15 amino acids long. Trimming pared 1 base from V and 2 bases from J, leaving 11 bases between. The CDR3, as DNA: TGTGCCAGCAGTGAAGTAGACAGTCCGAACTATGGCTACACCTTC. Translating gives CASSEVDSPNYGYTF.

CDR3 in amino acids: CASSSRMNTEAFF. CDR3 coding DNA: TGTGCCAGCAGCTCTAGAATGAACACTGAAGCTTTCTTT. V and J are TRBV6-4 and TRBJ1-1; D is unclear. The CDR3 consists of 13 residues. The V end was cut by 6 bases, the J end by 0 bases, with 8 bases between. CDR1 and CDR2 (germline): MRHNA, SNTAGT.

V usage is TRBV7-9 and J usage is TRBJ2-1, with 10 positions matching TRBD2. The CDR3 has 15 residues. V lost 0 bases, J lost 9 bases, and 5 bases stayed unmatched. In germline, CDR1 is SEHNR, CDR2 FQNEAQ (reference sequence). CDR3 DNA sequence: TGTGCCAGCAGCTTAGCTCTAGCGGGAGTCGGTGAGCAGTTCTTC. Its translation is CASSLALAGVGEQFF.

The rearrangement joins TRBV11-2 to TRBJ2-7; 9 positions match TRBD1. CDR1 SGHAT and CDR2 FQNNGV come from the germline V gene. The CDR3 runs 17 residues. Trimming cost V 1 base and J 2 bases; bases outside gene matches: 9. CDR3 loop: CASSLATGGELTYEQYF. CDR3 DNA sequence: TGTGCCAGCAGCTTAGCGACAGGGGGTGAATTGACCTACGAGCAGTACTTC.